This T cell receptor beta chain appears in the sequencing data of a study of blood T cells in healthy people across ages (dated by TCRdb to 2013 to 2016). Some background on the complete study: In model experiments, template switching captured about one uniquely barcoded TCR beta cDNA molecule for every two T cells. The study measured age-related changes in TCR beta repertoire diversity using deep sequencing normalized with unique cDNA molecular identifiers. Using the same blood draw, the study looked at two additional independent replicas of 1 million unique cDNA reads for two donors, one aged 18 to 30 and the other aged 80 or older. To avoid experimental bias, donors of different ages were distributed randomly across sequencing lanes. Donors were grouped into four age groups: young (average approximately 15 years), middle-aged (roughly 37), aged (around 66) and long-lived (over 80). General conclusions and limits of the study: Observed TCR beta diversity per million T cells fell roughly linearly with age, and a significant reduction was already apparent by age around 40. Observed TCR beta diversity correlated strongly with the percentage of naive T cells measured by flow cytometry. Since profiling was done on bulk unsorted PBMCs, naive and antigen-experienced compartments could not be conclusively compared. Estimates of total diversity based on one million sequenced T cells were considered lower bounds and underestimates. The CMV infection status of donors was not known, potentially confounding age-related changes in expanded clonotypes. Compared with the aged group, the long-lived group had more naive CD4+ T cells, fewer expanded clones and increased TCR diversity, a pattern suggesting age selection.

A word on this clonotype: Its cognate antigen has yet to be identified. No clone much larger than this one lies a single base away; base qualities are absent.

Systemically healthy Caucasian individuals from Russia, 39 in total and aged about 6 to 95 years, were included as donors. Each donor gave roughly 9 milliliters of peripheral blood, drawn into EDTA-treated Vacutainer tubes. Ficoll-Paque density-gradient centrifugation was used to isolate PBMCs, with at least 6.5 million obtained per sample. Total RNA, at least 6 micrograms per sample, was extracted from PBMCs with Trizol reagent. Naive CD45RAhigh/CD27high T cell percentages were measured by flow cytometry on a PBMC aliquot from every donor. Per the germline V gene, SNHLY is the CDR1 and FYNNEI is the CDR2. Counted from cysteine to phenylalanine, this CDR3 has 16 amino acids. The entry retains the CDR3 DNA only, 48 bases that are in frame from base 1. Receptor amplification or capture employed 5' RACE. Sequencing relied on an Illumina HiSeq 2500. A second PCR of roughly 6 to 11 cycles was performed with a sample-barcoded 5' primer and a J-beta primer mix. Each TCR beta cDNA molecule received a unique molecular identifier from a template-switch 5' adaptor carrying 12 random nucleotides. At least 2.5 million CDR3-containing paired-end reads were obtained from each sample. First-strand cDNA was synthesized from all RNA with the Mint cDNA synthesis kit, primed by a TRBC-specific oligonucleotide. After uracil-DNA glycosylase treatment, a first 18-cycle PCR used universal primers M1SS and BC2_uni_R on all cDNA. The paper's processing steps were these. For normalization, 1 million high-quality reads were randomly selected from each sample, with every read carrying a distinct molecular identifier. Instead of being binned into consensus sequences, reads that shared molecular identifiers were thrown out. MiTCR, with a Q25 quality threshold and the strictest error-elimination algorithm, was used for CDR3 identification, clonotype clustering and error correction. A nonparametric unseen species model with Euler transformation was used to estimate a lower bound on total TCR beta diversity. The public reads were reanalyzed by TCRdb: fastp trimming at Q25, MiXCR alignment, in-frame beta chains only. All rows with the same CDR3 protein become a single entry with the most common DNA and genes. TCRdb's processing, not the study's, gives the V and J calls here. The sample table contains about 1.4 million distinct CDR3 sequences; only one count was recorded for roughly 64% of them. The ten largest clones represent 5.5% to 8% of the sample.

The sample was blood. The sequence joins TRBV2 to TRBJ2-5; the D gene is tentatively TRBD1 or TRBD2, each matching 6 bases. This receptor was obtained from a man between 18 and 35 years old in good health. The CDR3: CAMFWLGGRDQETQYF. The DNA sequence is as follows: TGTGCTATGTTCTGGCTCGGGGGCCGTGACCAAGAGACCCAGTACTTC.